The T cell receptor (beta chain) described here comes from a study of naive and memory T cell subsets. Study-wide findings and caveats: Naive repertoires, especially CD8, held a few larger clonotypes, possibly memory cells re-expressing CD45RA.

About this clonotype: The antigen is undetermined.

Two oligonucleotides, mixed equimolar, formed the beta constant-region primer covering TRBC1 and TRBC2. Four rounds of PCR amplified the ligated cDNA using nested alpha and beta constant-region primers plus SP2. Ligation attached a single-stranded oligonucleotide with a 12-nucleotide UMI and the SP2 primer to the cDNA 3' end. TCRdb processed the UMI-ligation and nested PCR reads anew with MiXCR; each CDR3 protein has one entry. The table records roughly 99,000 distinct CDR3 sequences, 10% to 12% of them present only once. Germline-derived CDR1 and CDR2 are LGHDT and YNNKEL (reference sequence). Deletions cut 4 bases from V and 8 bases from J, with 14 bases between. This CDR3 has 13 amino acids.

The rearrangement links TRBV3-1 to TRBJ1-1, with no clear D. Sequencing was done on a sample of naive CD4+ T cells from blood. The source is a human donor in good health. CDR3 residues: CASSPPATSEAFF. As DNA, the CDR3 is TGTGCCAGCAGCCCCCCCGCGACTAGCGAAGCTTTCTTT.